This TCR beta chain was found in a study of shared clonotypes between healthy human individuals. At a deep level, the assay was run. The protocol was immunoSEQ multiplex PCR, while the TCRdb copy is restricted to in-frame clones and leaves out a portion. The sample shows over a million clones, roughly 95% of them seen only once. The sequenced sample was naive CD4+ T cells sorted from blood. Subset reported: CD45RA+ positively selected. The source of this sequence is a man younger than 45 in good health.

CDR3: CASSWRAGVYYGYTF. The CDR3 DNA reads TGTGCCAGCAGTTGGAGGGCTGGGGTATACTATGGCTACACCTTC. The rearrangement uses TRBV7-9 and TRBJ1-2; D is unclear. Germline V gene data show CDR1 as SEHNR and CDR2 as FQNEAQ (reference sequence). V was clipped by 6 bases and J by 3 bases, with 17 bases between them. This CDR3 is built from 15 residues.